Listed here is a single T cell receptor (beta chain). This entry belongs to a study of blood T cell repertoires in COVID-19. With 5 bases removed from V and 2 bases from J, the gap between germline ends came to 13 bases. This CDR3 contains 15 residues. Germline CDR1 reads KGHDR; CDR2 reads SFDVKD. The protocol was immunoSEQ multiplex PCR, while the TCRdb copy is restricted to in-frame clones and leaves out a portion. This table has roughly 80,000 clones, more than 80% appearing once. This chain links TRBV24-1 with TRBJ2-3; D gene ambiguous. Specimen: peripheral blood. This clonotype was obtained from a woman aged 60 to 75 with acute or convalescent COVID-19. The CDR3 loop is CATSVGFGATDTQYF. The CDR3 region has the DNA TGTGCCACCAGTGTGGGTTTCGGAGCCACAGATACGCAGTATTTT.